This T cell receptor (beta chain) originates from a study of persistence of HIV-infected CD4 T cells (TCRdb year 2020). For the wider study: The study isolated CMV- and HIV-1 Gag-responding CD4+ T cells from ART-treated individuals to examine antigen-driven clonal expansion of HIV-1-infected cells. TCRbeta sequencing assessed the clonality of all cells in each sorted population, while proviral sequencing assessed the clonality of infected cells. Apart from two participants who underwent leukapheresis at a single time point, peripheral blood samples of up to about 180 mL were collected from participants at multiple time points. Suppressive ART had been received by participants for a median of about eight years. For the TCR cluster analysis across participants, 8 or 9 participants were included for CMV and about 7 participants for Gag. Study-wide conclusions, independent of this receptor: Significantly lower TCRbeta richness was observed in CMV- and Gag-responding cells than in anti-CD3/anti-CD28-responding cells, and higher oligoclonality was observed in CMV-responding cells than in CD3/CD28-stimulated and Gag-responding cells. TCR oligoclonality correlated with proviral oligoclonality within the same sorted populations. Antigen-responding cells were enriched for degenerate expanded CDR3beta sequences, which suggests convergent selection of CD4+ responses to CMV and Gag. Few individuals were included in the study, and only a limited range of antigens was tested. Bulk TCR analyses could not be limited to the rare CMV-responding cells that actually contained HIV-1 proviruses.

Per the publication, the treatment or condition label means: suppressive antiretroviral therapy. Lysates of CMV-infected fibroblasts were used at about 10 ug/mL for cell stimulation. Nonresponding CD40L-negative CD69-negative CD45RO-high memory CD4+ T cells were sorted as memory populations depleted of antigen-responding cells. HIV-1-infected adults in whom suppressive ART had been started during chronic infection were enrolled as participants. Plasma HIV-1 RNA had been undetectable (below 50 copies/mL) in participants for at least 4 years. To be included, participants needed a CD4+ T cell count above 400 cells/uL and a positive CMV serology. Before stimulation, PBMCs were isolated using density centrifugation and depleted of CD8+ T cells. CD8-depleted PBMCs were stimulated for 18 hours with anti-CD28/CD49d costimulation, CD40-blocking antibody and enfuvirtide to prevent new infections. Cells were sorted on a Beckman Coulter MoFlo Legacy or XDP sorter, with propidium iodide excluding dead cells. For samples with more than one million cells, genomic DNA was extracted with the QIAamp DNA Mini Kit, and for all other samples the Quick-DNA Microprep Kit was used.

TCRbeta repertoires were sequenced from genomic DNA with the immunoSEQ hsTCRB assay version 4 in survey mode. Genomic DNA was diluted to around 10 ng/uL, and up to roughly 1 ug per sample was used for TCRbeta sequencing. Per the source publication's procedure: Analysis of the TCRbeta data was done in ImmunoSeq Analyzer 3.0, and diversity was computed on productive nucleotide rearrangements. The improved Chao index was used to estimate lower-bound TCR diversity, and the Gini coefficient was used to estimate clonality using the Immunarch R package. Nucleotide rearrangements that differed but encoded the same CDR3beta amino acid sequence were counted as separate clonotypes. Differential abundance analysis identified TCRbeta sequences significantly enriched in antigen-responding cells relative to anti-CD3/anti-CD28-activated cells. TCRs were clustered by predicted peptide-MHC specificity with GLIPH2, both within individual participants and across merged participant data sets. The source is immuneACCESS, and TCRdb retained only in-frame sequences with V and J called. Part of the clones is not carried over; for the studies checked, unresolved V genes explain less than half of this, and the remainder is unexplained. V and J calls and clone size are copied from that table; D and trimming were computed from the DNA. For this sample there are some 31,000 clones; approximately 85% appear just once. In total, the top ten clones hold about 0.86% of the sample.

The CDR3 contains 14 residues, cysteine and phenylalanine counted. Only CDR3 DNA remains: 42 bases, in frame from the first base. The germline V gene specifies SGHTA as CDR1 and FQGNSA as CDR2. V is clipped by 0 bases and J by 5 bases, and the sequence between their germline boundaries is 10 bases long. Concerning this clone itself: The antigen it recognizes is unknown. Base qualities are not at hand, and no much larger clone is one base apart.

The chain couples TRBV7-2 to TRBJ2-5; the D gene assignment is ambiguous. Sequences were derived from CD4+ T cells sorted from PBMCs after roughly 18-hour stimulation, sampled from a patient who received antiretroviral therapy. This specimen's cell subset or site label, interpreted: CD40L-CD69- CD45RO-high memory CD4 T cells not responding to CMV lysate. The receptor comes from an adult man with HIV who was CMV-seropositive. CDR3 reads: CASSLAAFWETQYF. In nucleotides, the sequence is TGTGCCAGCAGCTTAGCCGCTTTCTGGGAGACCCAGTACTTC.